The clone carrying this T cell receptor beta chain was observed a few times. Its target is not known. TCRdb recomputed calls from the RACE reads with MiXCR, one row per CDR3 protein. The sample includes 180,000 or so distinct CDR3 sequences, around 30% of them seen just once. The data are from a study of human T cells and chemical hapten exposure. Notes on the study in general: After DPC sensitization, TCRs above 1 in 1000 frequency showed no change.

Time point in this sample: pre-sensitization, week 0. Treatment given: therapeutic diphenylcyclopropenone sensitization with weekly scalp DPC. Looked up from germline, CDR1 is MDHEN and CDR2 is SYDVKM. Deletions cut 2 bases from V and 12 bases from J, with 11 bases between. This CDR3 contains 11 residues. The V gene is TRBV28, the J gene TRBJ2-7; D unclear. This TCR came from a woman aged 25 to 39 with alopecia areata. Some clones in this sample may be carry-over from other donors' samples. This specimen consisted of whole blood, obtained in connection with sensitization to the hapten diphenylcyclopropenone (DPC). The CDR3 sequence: CASSLPPVVYF. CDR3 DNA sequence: TGTGCCAGCAGTTTACCGCCCGTGGTGTACTTC.